Following are 28 T cell receptor beta chains from one sample sequenced in a study of vaccination and CD4 T cells after COVID-19. Described treatment: roughly 10-day PBMC culture with coronavirus spike peptide pools or control peptides (ViraFEST assay). These receptors' antigens are unknown. Sequenced with the Oncomine TCR Beta short-read assay was DNA taken from cultured CD4+ T cells. TCRdb called the PCR reads again in MiXCR, with one record for every CDR3 protein. The sample holds around 25,000 distinct CDR3 sequences; around 40% are singletons and the top ten take 7.2%. Sequencing was carried out using CD4+ T cells from blood, cultured in vitro. All receptors come from a human donor who had recovered from COVID-19.

The table lists this clonotype with a few counts. The chain joins TRBV20-1 to TRBJ2-7, with 8 bases identical to TRBD1. V lost 0 bases, J lost 2 bases, and 6 bases stayed unmatched. The CDR3 consists of 15 residues. The V gene's germline CDR1 is DFQATT and CDR2 SNEGSKA (reference sequence). The CDR3 coding sequence is TGCAGTGCTAGAGATCCTGGACAGGGAACCTACGAGCAGTACTTC. Translation gives CSARDPGQGTYEQYF.

This clonotype was seen more than once but under ten times. This rearrangement joins TRBV6-2 or TRBV6-3 to TRBJ2-5, with 7 bases fitting TRBD2. Trimming at V came to 0 bases and at J to 11 bases, leaving 3 bases not matched to a gene. The V gene's germline CDR1 is MNHEY and CDR2 SVGEGT. The CDR3 extends over 12 amino acids. The CDR3 sequence is CASSYSTSPQYF. The DNA for the CDR3 is TGTGCCAGCAGTTACTCGACTAGCCCACAGTACTTC.

The gene calls are TRBV20-1 and TRBJ2-5; tentative D call: TRBD2 (6 bases). The germline gives CDR1 DFQATT, CDR2 SNEGSKA (reference sequence). Trimming stripped 6 bases from V and 2 bases from J, with 25 bases between. The CDR3 extends over 17 amino acids. CDR3 in amino acids: CSARKARPGTRQETQYF. The CDR3 region has the DNA TGCAGTGCCCGAAAAGCGAGACCCGGGACTCGTCAAGAGACCCAGTACTTC.

This clonotype was detected only a few times. This chain uses TRBV7-2 with TRBJ1-6; D is unclear. V was clipped by 1 base and J by 8 bases, with 6 bases between them. Germline-derived CDR1 and CDR2 are SGHTA and FQGNSA. The CDR3 is 13 amino acids. DNA of the CDR3: TGTGCCAGCAGCTTAGTTGAGGATTCACCCCTCCACTTT. Encoded protein: CASSLVEDSPLHF. Using reference TRBV7-2 and TRBJ1-6 for the parts outside the CDR3, the full variable domain is GAGVSQSPSNKVTEKGKDVELRCDPISGHTALYWYRQSLGQGLEFLIYFQGNSAPDKSGLPSDRFSAERTGGSVSTLTIQRTQQEDSAVYLCASSLVEDSPLHFGNGTRLTVT.

This clonotype occurred a few times. The rearrangement uses TRBV6-1 and TRBJ2-1; 12 bases fit TRBD2. The CDR3 contains 15 residues. Germline CDR1 reads MNHNS; CDR2 reads SASEGT. Trimming removed 6 bases from V and 8 bases from J; junction bases left unmatched: 8. CDR3 sequence: CASRAGTSGWDEQFF. CDR3 bases: TGTGCCAGCAGAGCCGGGACTAGCGGGTGGGATGAGCAGTTCTTC.

This clonotype turned up a few times. The chain links TRBV7-2 to TRBJ2-3; D is perhaps TRBD1 (6 bases). V was trimmed by 3 bases and J by 1 base, leaving 11 bases between them. Germline CDR1 SGHTA, CDR2 FQGNSA. This CDR3 comprises 15 residues. CDR3 sequence reads: CASSFGTSRTDTQYF. The CDR3 DNA reads TGTGCCAGCAGCTTCGGGACAAGCCGCACAGATACGCAGTATTTT.

The chain is built from TRBV11-3 and TRBJ2-5, with 9 bases matching TRBD2. V dropped 1 base and J dropped 4; count of bases not matched to a gene: 4. Germline CDR1 SGHNT, CDR2 YENEEA. The CDR3 spans 15 residues. The CDR3 nucleotides are TGTGCCAGCAGCTTAGGCGGGAGGGCCGGAGAGACCCAGTACTTC. It yields the protein CASSLGGRAGETQYF.

The sample holds one count of this clonotype. This sequence joins TRBV19 and TRBJ2-1, with D maybe TRBD2 (5 bases). Germline V lookup: CDR1 LNHDA, CDR2 SQIVND (reference sequence). Trimming stripped 4 bases from V and 8 bases from J, with 12 bases between. The CDR3 has 13 residues. The CDR3: CASSRTLDDEQFF. The CDR3 bases are TGTGCCAGTAGTAGGACTCTCGATGATGAGCAGTTCTTC.

V usage is TRBV6-5 and J usage is TRBJ2-1, with 11 bases aligning to TRBD2. The length of the CDR3 is 16 residues. V gave up 0 bases and J gave up 7 bases; unmatched junction bases: 5. CDR1 is MNHEY, CDR2 SVGAGI, per germline. The CDR3: CASSYSKASGRNEQFF. CDR3 DNA sequence: TGTGCCAGCAGTTACTCGAAGGCTAGCGGGAGGAATGAGCAGTTCTTC.

The rearrangement links TRBV5-6 to TRBJ2-5; TRBD2 might be the D (6 bases). The CDR3 runs to 15 residues. V gave up 4 bases and J gave up 5 bases, with 18 bases separating them. Per the germline V gene, CDR1 is SGHDT and CDR2 is YYEEEE. CDR3 loop: CASSRRGFQPETQYF. The CDR3 DNA is TGTGCCAGCAGCCGACGGGGGTTCCAGCCCGAGACCCAGTACTTC.

This clonotype rates as medium-sized. The chain couples TRBV6-1 to TRBJ1-1, with D perhaps TRBD1 (5 bases). Germline values: CDR1 MNHNS, CDR2 SASEGT. The CDR3 totals 14 residues. V was shortened by 2 bases and J by 0 bases, with 7 bases between the two germline ends. The CDR3 DNA is TGTGCCAGCAGTGAACAGGGACTGAACACTGAAGCTTTCTTT. As protein: CASSEQGLNTEAFF.

The rearrangement joins TRBV27 to TRBJ2-7; D not certain. Germline V CDR1 and CDR2: MNHEY, SMNVEV (reference sequence). The CDR3 totals 14 residues. V lost 0 bases and J 1 base, leaving 7 bases between the germline ends. The CDR3 region has the DNA TGTGCCAGCAGTTTATCGTGGGATTCCTACGAGCAGTACTTC. Translated, it gives CASSLSWDSYEQYF.

This clonotype came up a few times. The J gene is TRBJ2-1, the V gene TRBV4-3; TRBD2 aligns across 8 bases. Germline-derived CDR1 and CDR2 are LGHNA and YSLEER. V gave up 0 bases and J gave up 8 bases; unmatched junction bases: 6. This CDR3 is built from 15 residues. Written as DNA, the CDR3 is TGCGCCAGCAGCCAAGAGGCGAGCGGGAGCGATGAGCAGTTCTTC. It is translated as CASSQEASGSDEQFF.

This clonotype has a handful of counts. At one of its ends the junction is not consistent with the germline gene, which may arise from a read error. The chain couples TRBV20-1 to TRBJ2-5, with D possibly being TRBD1 (6 bases). Per germline, CDR1 DFQATT and CDR2 SNEGSKA (reference sequence). The CDR3 spans 13 residues. CDR3 amino acids: CSASGQGPSAQYF. The DNA for the CDR3 is TGCAGTGCTAGTGGGCAGGGGCCTTCGGCCCAGTATTTC.

The chain is built from TRBV2 and TRBJ2-7, with D possibly matching TRBD2 (5 bases). This CDR3 has 16 amino acids. V gave up 3 bases and J gave up 2 bases, with 17 bases separating them. Germline lookup yields CDR1 SNHLY and CDR2 FYNNEI. The chain's CDR3 is CASSDPDGESTYEQYF. The DNA for the CDR3 is TGTGCCAGCAGTGACCCGGACGGGGAATCAACCTACGAGCAGTACTTC.

The chain combines TRBV5-4 with TRBJ1-1; 12 bases match TRBD1. Germline lookup yields CDR1 SGHNT and CDR2 YYREEE (reference sequence). Trimming at V came to 1 base and at J to 0 bases, leaving 4 bases not matched to a gene. The CDR3 contains 17 residues. The DNA of the CDR3 is TGTGCCAGCAGCTTGCCCGGGACAGGGGGCATGAACACTGAAGCTTTCTTT. Its protein is CASSLPGTGGMNTEAFF.

The chain joins TRBV2 to TRBJ2-7; tentative D call: TRBD2 (6 bases). This CDR3 spans 14 amino acids. CDR1 is SNHLY and CDR2 is FYNNEI in the germline V gene. Between the trimmed V and J ends, which lost 3 bases and 1 base, there was a span of 10 bases. Written as DNA, the CDR3 is TGTGCCAGCAGTGATTGGGGGACTTCCTACGAGCAGTACTTC. Amino acid sequence: CASSDWGTSYEQYF.

The V gene is TRBV10-3, the J gene TRBJ2-1; D is ambiguous. V was shortened by 4 bases and J by 2 bases, with 9 bases between the two germline ends. There are 14 residues in the CDR3. Germline V gene data show CDR1 as ENHRY and CDR2 as SYGVKD. The CDR3 sequence is CAISVADTYNEQFF. DNA of the CDR3: TGTGCCATCAGTGTTGCGGATACCTACAATGAGCAGTTCTTC.

The chain combines TRBV4-1 with TRBJ1-5, with TRBD1 matching over 8 bases. V gave up 6 bases and J gave up 4 bases; unmatched junction bases: 5. Germline V gene lookup returns CDR1 MGHRA and CDR2 YSYEKL. The CDR3 length is 14 residues. In nucleotides, the CDR3 is TGCGCCAGCAGTCGCCAGGGGGCGAATCAGCCCCAGCATTTT. It encodes CASSRQGANQPQHF.

The chain carries TRBV10-1 and TRBJ2-7; 9 bases agree with TRBD1. The junction had 9 bases not matched to a gene; V was cut back by 2 bases and J by 4 bases. The germline gives CDR1 WNHNN, CDR2 SYGVQD (reference sequence). The CDR3 is 16 residues long. In DNA form, the CDR3 reads TGCGCCAGCAGTGAGGCACCGGGACAGGGTGGGTACGAGCAGTACTTC. It codes for CASSEAPGQGGYEQYF.

There are a few counts of this clonotype. The V and J genes are TRBV6-1 and TRBJ2-7; D perhaps matches TRBD1 (8 bases). The CDR3 is made up of 13 amino acids. Deletions cut 8 bases from V and 0 bases from J, with 11 bases between. CDR1 is MNHNS and CDR2 is SASEGT in the germline V gene. The CDR3 reads CASHRGGSYEQYF. CDR3 in DNA: TGTGCCAGCCACAGGGGGGGCTCCTACGAGCAGTACTTC.

The chain joins TRBV21-1 to TRBJ2-3; no DNA check was done on the table's D call, TRBD2. TRBV21-1 is flagged as a pseudogene. This CDR3 is built from 18 residues. For the CDR3, the DNA is TGTGCCAGCAGCAAAGGGGGATTACTAGCGGGGTCCACAGATACGCAGTATTTT. This encodes CASSKGGLLAGSTDTQYF.

This clonotype has just one count. This chain connects TRBV20-1 to TRBJ2-2, with TRBD2 matching 13 bases. CDR3 size: 16 residues. Germline V lookup: CDR1 DFQATT, CDR2 SNEGSKA (reference sequence). The V gene end was trimmed by 4 bases and the J gene end by 4 bases; junction bases not matched to a gene: 6. CDR3 nucleotides: TGCAGTGCTACCTCACTAGCGGGAGGGCCCACCGGGGAGCTGTTTTTT. Its protein is CSATSLAGGPTGELFF.

This clonotype was observed a few times. The rearrangement uses TRBV7-2 and TRBJ2-2; 9 nucleotides agree with TRBD1. The germline gives CDR1 SGHTA, CDR2 FQGNSA. CDR3 size: 16 residues. J was trimmed by 4 bases and V by 4 bases; bases with no gene match: 7. CDR3 nucleotides: TGTGCCAGCAGCTCCGGGACAGGGTCGTCCACCGGGGAGCTGTTTTTT. Amino acids: CASSSGTGSSTGELFF.

V is TRBV28 and J is TRBJ1-2; D unresolved. The germline CDR1 and CDR2 sequences are MDHEN and SYDVKM. Trimming took off 6 bases at V and 6 bases at J, with 14 bases between the two ends. This CDR3 comprises 13 residues. CDR3 loop: CASRTRFNDGYTF. CDR3 nucleotides: TGTGCCAGCAGGACAAGGTTTAATGATGGCTACACCTTC.

This clonotype appeared a few times. The J gene is TRBJ1-5, the V gene TRBV21-1; the table's TRBD1 call for D was not verified on the DNA. TRBV21-1 is a listed pseudogene. This CDR3 region has 17 residues. CDR3 amino acids: CASSKEERDGERQPQHF. The DNA of the CDR3 is TGTGCCAGCAGCAAAGAGGAACGGGACGGCGAACGTCAGCCCCAGCATTTT.

The chain uses TRBV6-5 and TRBJ2-3; D perhaps matches TRBD2 (7 bases). V shed 2 bases and J shed 4 bases, with 13 bases lying between them. Germline V CDR1 and CDR2: MNHEY, SVGAGI. This CDR3 is 15 amino acids long. The CDR3 sequence is CASSYRGEGADTQYF. The CDR3 nucleotides are TGTGCCAGCAGTTACAGAGGGGAGGGGGCAGATACGCAGTATTTT.

This chain connects TRBV2 to TRBJ2-2; unclear D gene. Germline-derived CDR1 and CDR2 are SNHLY and FYNNEI. The CDR3 extends over 12 amino acids. Trimming stripped 6 bases from V and 2 bases from J, with 4 bases between. The CDR3 spells CASRPNTGELFF. CDR3 DNA: TGTGCCAGCAGGCCTAACACCGGGGAGCTGTTTTTT.